This entry is about one T cell receptor beta chain. This specimen comes from a study of Ad26.COV2.S vaccination and SARS-CoV-2 variants. Treatment defined: some 20 received Ad26.COV2.S at low or high dose, single or two shots; roughly five received placebo; per-sample allocation not given. Samples came from day 63 after the first vaccine or placebo injection. The table came from immunoSEQ multiplex PCR; TCRdb's copy has only in-frame clones and leaves some out. The table shows around 300,000 clones, with under 90% occurring only once. CDR3 length equals 16 residues. The germline V gene encodes CDR1 LNHDA and CDR2 SQIVND (reference sequence). The J segment lost 1 base and the V segment lost 6 bases, leaving 7 bases of the junction unmatched.

The chain recombines TRBV19 with TRBJ1-4; 8 nucleotides match TRBD1. The sequence was collected from a person aged 18-65 years who received the Ad26.COV2.S COVID-19 vaccine or a placebo. This sample comprised peripheral blood, obtained in a trial of Ad26.COV2.S vaccine versus placebo. CDR3 in amino acids: CASSLGGTGTNEKLFF. CDR3 DNA: TGTGCCAGTAGCCTCGGAGGGACAGGAACTAATGAAAAACTGTTTTTT.